A selection of T cell receptor beta chains follows, all from one sample in a study of cytomegalovirus exposure and HLA in healthy donors. Assay: immunoSEQ multiplex PCR; the TCRdb copy retains only in-frame clones and omits some. In the table there are roughly 99,000 clones, roughly 80% of which are singletons. Sequenced sample: PBMCs. All receptors come from a man aged 30-40 years in good health and CMV-seronegative. Both conserved end residues are part of each CDR3. The order of the fields is V gene, J gene, CDR3 protein.

>TRBV4-1|TRBJ2-2
CASSQARLAGIFTGELFF
>TRBV4-2|TRBJ2-5
CASSPSLAGGSETQYF
>TRBV28|TRBJ1-1
CASSLGNRGEAFF
>TRBV7-8|TRBJ1-1
CASSLGQGMWNTEAFF
>TRBV7-8|TRBJ1-1
CASRFYRGNTEAFF
>TRBV30|TRBJ1-5
CAWNIQGSHLSNQPQHF
>TRBV15|TRBJ2-5
CATSRGQNQETQYF
>TRBV28|TRBJ2-5
CASSLDEEVTQYF
>TRBV7-9|TRBJ1-5
CASSLTSLEYSNQPQHF
>TRBV2|TRBJ2-3
CASTSQRATDTQYF
>TRBV29-1|TRBJ2-3
CSVGRVGTDTQYF
>TRBV7-9|TRBJ1-5
CATSLGQGQPQHF
>TRBV5-6|TRBJ1-5
CASSIRDQPQHF
>TRBV29-1|TRBJ1-1
CSVDSTLRRGRRLGTEAFF
>TRBV5-6|TRBJ2-5
CASSLGQIKETQYF
>TRBV6-5|TRBJ2-1
CASSRESYNEQFF
>TRBV28|TRBJ2-7
CASMTGTGNEQYF
>TRBV10-3|TRBJ1-1
CAIRYTEAFF
>TRBV19|TRBJ2-7
CASSITGIGKQYF
>TRBV2|TRBJ1-2
CASSGFGVYGYTF
>TRBV11-2|TRBJ2-6
CASSLHSILSGANVLTF
>TRBV5-1|TRBJ2-5
CASALGGSGGLETQYF
>TRBV2|TRBJ2-7
CASSEAKGQIYEQYF
>TRBV4-1|TRBJ2-1
CASSQGLLATIYNEQFF
>TRBV5-4|TRBJ1-3
CASSLRGSNSGNTIYF
>TRBV19|TRBJ2-2
CASSIRTGELFF
>TRBV28|TRBJ1-2
CASSGGLINYGYTF
>TRBV28|TRBJ2-3
CASSPQGKGSTDTQYF
>TRBV5-6|TRBJ1-5
CASSFWRGARNQPQHF
>TRBV4-1|TRBJ2-7
CASSPQGGSGSREYF
>TRBV11-3|TRBJ2-4
CASTLSGTGDTKNIQYF
>TRBV30|TRBJ2-5
CAWTSWAGQETQYF
>TRBV9|TRBJ2-3
CASKSGGPADTQYF
>TRBV4-1|TRBJ1-5
CASSQDASYSNQPQHF
>TRBV28|TRBJ1-2
CASTRGGTPANYGYTF
>TRBV2|TRBJ2-3
CASSVVGTSGGGGSTDTQYF
>TRBV27|TRBJ2-1
CASSSGRAPYNEQFF
>TRBV25-1|TRBJ1-5
CASSPAFANQPQHF
>TRBV5-1|TRBJ2-3
CASERKGAEEDTQYF
>TRBV5-1|TRBJ2-6
CASSLMGLAGSPGANVLTF
>TRBV13|TRBJ2-3
CASSQAWGSVFERQYF
>TRBV2|TRBJ2-5
CASSDIGGGETQYF
>TRBV7-2|TRBJ1-1
CASIQTGGIGTEAFF
>TRBV4-1|TRBJ1-2
CASSQGDGYTF
>TRBV9|TRBJ2-3
CASSYGVGTDTQYF
>TRBV7-6|TRBJ2-3
CASSLVASGLTDTQYF
>TRBV6-4|TRBJ2-3
CASSDTGGTDTQYF
>TRBV27|TRBJ2-1
CASSHGGLAGGLGNEQFF
>TRBV11-2|TRBJ1-1
CASYGQNEAFF
>TRBV28|TRBJ2-1
CASSPRPSEYNEQFF
>TRBV7-3|TRBJ1-2
CASSFGQYYGYTF
>TRBV2|TRBJ1-2
CASPGTTGGYTF
>TRBV19|TRBJ1-5
CASSPQSQPQHF
>TRBV30|TRBJ2-5
CAWTSGGVKTQYF